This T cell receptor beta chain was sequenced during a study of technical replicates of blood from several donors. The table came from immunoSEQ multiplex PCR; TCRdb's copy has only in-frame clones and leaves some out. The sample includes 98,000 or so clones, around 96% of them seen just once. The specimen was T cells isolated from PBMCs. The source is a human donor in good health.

The CDR3 is CASSYQGGQAEAFF. The CDR3 region has the DNA TGTGCCAGCAGTTACCAGGGGGGACAAGCCGAAGCTTTCTTT. The chain carries TRBV6-5 and TRBJ1-1, with TRBD1 identical over 7 bases. The CDR3 length is 14 residues. V lost 2 bases and J lost 8; bases outside the gene matches: 8. From germline, CDR1 is MNHEY and CDR2 SVGAGI.